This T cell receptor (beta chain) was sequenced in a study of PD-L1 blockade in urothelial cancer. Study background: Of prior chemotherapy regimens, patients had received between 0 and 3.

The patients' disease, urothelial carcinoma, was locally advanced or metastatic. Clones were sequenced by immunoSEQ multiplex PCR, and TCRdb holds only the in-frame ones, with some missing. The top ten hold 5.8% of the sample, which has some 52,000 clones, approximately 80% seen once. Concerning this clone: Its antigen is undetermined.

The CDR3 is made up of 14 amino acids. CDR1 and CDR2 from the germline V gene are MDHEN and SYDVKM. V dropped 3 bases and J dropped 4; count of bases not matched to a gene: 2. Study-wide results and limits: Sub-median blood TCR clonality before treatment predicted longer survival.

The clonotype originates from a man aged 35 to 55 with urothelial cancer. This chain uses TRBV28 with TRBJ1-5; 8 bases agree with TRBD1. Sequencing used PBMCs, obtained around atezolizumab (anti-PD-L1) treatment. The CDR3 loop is CASSFDRGNQPQHF. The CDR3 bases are TGTGCCAGCAGTTTTGACAGGGGTAATCAGCCCCAGCATTTT.